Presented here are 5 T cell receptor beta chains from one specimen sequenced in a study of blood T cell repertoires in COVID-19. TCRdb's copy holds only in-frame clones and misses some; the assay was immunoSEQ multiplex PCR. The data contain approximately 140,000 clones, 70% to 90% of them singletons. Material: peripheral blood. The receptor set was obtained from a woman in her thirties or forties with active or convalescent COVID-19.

The DNA for the CDR3 is TGTGCCAGCAGCCAGGACAGTGGTAACACTGAAGCTTTCTTT. Translating gives CASSQDSGNTEAFF. V is TRBV5-4 and J is TRBJ1-1; D is possibly TRBD1 (6 bases). Germline V gene sequence: CDR1 SGHNT, CDR2 YYREEE (reference sequence). The ends were cut back, 4 bases at V and 2 bases at J, with 12 bases in the middle. The CDR3 consists of 14 residues.

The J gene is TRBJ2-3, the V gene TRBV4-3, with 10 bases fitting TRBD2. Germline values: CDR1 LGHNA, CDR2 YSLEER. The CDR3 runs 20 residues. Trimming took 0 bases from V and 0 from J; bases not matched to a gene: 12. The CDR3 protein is CASSQDLTLAGRSSTDTQYF. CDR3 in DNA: TGCGCCAGCAGCCAAGATCTTACACTAGCGGGGAGATCTAGCACAGATACGCAGTATTTT.

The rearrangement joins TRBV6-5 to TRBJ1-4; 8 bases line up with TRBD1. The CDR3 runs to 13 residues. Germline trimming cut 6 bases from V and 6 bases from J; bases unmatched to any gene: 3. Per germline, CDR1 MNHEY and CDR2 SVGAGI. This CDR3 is CASRWTGHEKLFF. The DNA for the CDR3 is TGTGCCAGCAGATGGACAGGGCATGAAAAACTGTTTTTT.

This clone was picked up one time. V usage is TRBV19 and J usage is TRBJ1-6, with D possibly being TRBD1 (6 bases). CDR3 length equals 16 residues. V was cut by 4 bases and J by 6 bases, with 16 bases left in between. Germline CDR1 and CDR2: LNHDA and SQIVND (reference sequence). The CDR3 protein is CASSRTKGQPNSPLHF. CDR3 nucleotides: TGTGCCAGTAGTAGGACGAAAGGACAGCCTAATTCACCCCTCCACTTT. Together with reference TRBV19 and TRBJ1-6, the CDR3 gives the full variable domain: DGGITQSPKYLFRKEGQNVTLSCEQNLNHDAMYWYRQDPGQGLRLIYYSQIVNDFQKGDIAEGYSVSREKKESFPLTVTSAQKNPTAFYLCASSRTKGQPNSPLHFGNGTRLTVT.

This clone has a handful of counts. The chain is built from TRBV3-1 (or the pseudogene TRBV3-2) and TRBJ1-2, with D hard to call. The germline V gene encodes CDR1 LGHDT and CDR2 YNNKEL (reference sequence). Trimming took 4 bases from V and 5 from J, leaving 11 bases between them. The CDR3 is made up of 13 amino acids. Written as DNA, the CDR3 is TGTGCCAGCAGCCCCTTCGCGGGGTATGGCTACACCTTC. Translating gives CASSPFAGYGYTF.